This T cell receptor (beta chain) originates from a study of chemoradiotherapy in HPV16-positive cancers. Regarding this clone: Its target is not known.

The CDR3 runs to 16 residues. Germline loops: CDR1 LNHNV, CDR2 YYDKDF (reference sequence). The junction had 7 bases not matched to a gene; V was cut back by 0 bases and J by 6 bases. Assay used: immunoSEQ multiplex PCR; TCRdb lists only in-frame clones, some missing. The sample comprises approximately 3,300 clones, around 90% of which are singletons, and roughly 2.4% rests with the top ten. The study's findings and limits: During treatment, candidate HPV-specific clones and E7-related motifs expanded in tumor. HPV-specific T cells were functionally defined from only a couple of HPV16-positive patients.

The chain carries TRBV15 and TRBJ1-1; 10 nucleotides line up with TRBD1. The sample in question was tumor tissue, obtained from a patient who underwent chemoradiotherapy. This TCR was sampled from a human donor with HPV-associated anogenital cancer. CDR3 region: CATSRDRGQGRPEAFF. CDR3 DNA: TGTGCCACCAGCAGAGATAGGGGACAGGGGCGGCCTGAAGCTTTCTTT.